A single sample is the source of the 2 T cell receptor beta chains below, sequenced in a study of cytomegalovirus exposure and HLA in healthy donors. Both 60 Vbeta primers and 13 Jbeta primers went into the PCR. Some clones are missing from TCRdb's copy, which holds only in-frame ones; the method was immunoSEQ multiplex PCR. The table lists almost 90,000 clones, around 85% of them singletons. The sequenced sample consisted of PBMCs. These receptors were collected from a middle-aged man in good health and CMV-seropositive.

This clone was seen only a few times. The CDR3 loop reads CASSQGSTILNGYTF. The CDR3 nucleotides read TGCGCCAGCAGCCAAGGAAGCACGATCCTTAATGGCTACACCTTC. The chain links TRBV4-1 to TRBJ1-2; D is unresolved. Trimming pared 1 base from V and 6 bases from J, leaving 15 bases between. Germline CDR1 is MGHRA and CDR2 is YSYEKL. CDR3 length: 15 residues.

The chain couples TRBV21-1 to TRBJ2-3; TRBD1 reflects the table's D call only, with no check against the DNA. TRBV21-1 is flagged as a pseudogene. This CDR3 contains 15 residues. Written as DNA, the CDR3 is TGTGCCAGCAGCCGACCGGGACAGGGCGGAGATACGCAGTATTTT. Translation: CASSRPGQGGDTQYF.